These 17 T cell receptor beta chains were all obtained from the same sample, sequenced in a study of shared T cell receptors in the human thymus. TCRdb keeps only in-frame clones here, not all; method: immunoSEQ multiplex PCR. Among hundreds of thousands of clones, approximately 88% were seen once, and the ten largest hold 0.0095% to 0.012%. Another study also made use of these data, one on human thymus T cells.

Material for sequencing was thymocytes. The origin of the receptors is a boy under three years old with a congenital heart defect.

V and J are TRBV5-4 and TRBJ2-3, with 10 bases identical to TRBD2. V was pared by 4 bases and J by 2 bases, with 19 bases of the junction left unmatched. In germline, CDR1 is SGHNT, CDR2 YYREEE (reference sequence). The CDR3 is made up of 20 amino acids. The DNA for the CDR3 is TGTGCCAGCAGCCTTCCCCCCCGGGCTAGCGGGAGCCCAACCACAGATACGCAGTATTTT. It is translated as CASSLPPRASGSPTTDTQYF. Variable domain in full (rest from reference TRBV5-4 and TRBJ2-3): ETGVTQSPTHLIKTRGQQVTLRCSSQSGHNTVSWYQQALGQGPQFIFQYYREEENGRGNFPPRFSGLQFPNYSSELNVNALELDDSALYLCASSLPPRASGSPTTDTQYFGPGTRLTVL.

V usage is TRBV29-1 and J usage is TRBJ2-2; 10 nucleotides agree with TRBD2. With V trimmed by 0 bases and J by 6 bases, 16 bases remained unmatched. The CDR3 consists of 19 residues. Germline V lookup: CDR1 SQVTM, CDR2 ANQGSEA. CDR3 in DNA: TGCAGCGTTGAAGAGGGGAGGACTAGCGGACAGGTGGGCGCCGGGGAGCTGTTTTTT. Translating gives CSVEEGRTSGQVGAGELFF.

The chain uses TRBV9 and TRBJ2-7, with TRBD1 identical over 8 bases. This CDR3 has 18 residues. Germline CDR1 SGDLS, CDR2 YYNGEE. J was trimmed by 3 bases and V by 0 bases; bases with no gene match: 14. CDR3 nucleotides: TGTGCCAGCAGCGTAGGAGGTGTCTTTGGGACAGGCCTCTACGAGCAGTACTTC. This encodes CASSVGGVFGTGLYEQYF.

The chain carries TRBV21-1 and TRBJ2-1; the DNA was not compared with TRBD2, the D call given in the table. TRBV21-1 constitutes a pseudogene. The CDR3 contains 16 residues. In DNA form, the CDR3 reads TGTGCCAGCAGCAAGGGCGGGCCCGGCTCCTACAATGAGCAGTTCTTC. Amino acids: CASSKGGPGSYNEQFF.

The V call is TRBV30, the J call TRBJ2-7; 10 nucleotides line up with TRBD2. V trimming: 2 bases; J trimming: 1 base; junction bases outside the gene matches: 14. This CDR3 has 18 residues. The germline V gene encodes CDR1 GTSNPN and CDR2 SVGIG (reference sequence). This CDR3 reads CAWSYGRGDSGRSYEQYF. The DNA of the CDR3 is TGTGCCTGGAGTTACGGCCGAGGTGATAGCGGGAGGTCCTACGAGCAGTACTTC.

This chain joins TRBV28 and TRBJ1-4; 7 positions agree with TRBD1. V lost 6 bases to trimming and J lost 0 bases; unmatched junction nucleotides: 13. This CDR3 comprises 18 residues. Germline loops: CDR1 MDHEN, CDR2 SYDVKM. The CDR3: CASRRLLDREPTNEKLFF. The CDR3 DNA reads as TGTGCCAGCAGGAGACTCCTCGACAGGGAACCAACTAATGAAAAACTGTTTTTT.

V and J are TRBV27 and TRBJ2-5; the match to TRBD2 covers 13 bases. The CDR3 sequence is 20 residues long. Germline V gives CDR1 MNHEY, CDR2 SMNVEV (reference sequence). The V gene end was trimmed by 7 bases and the J gene end by 2 bases; junction bases not matched to a gene: 19. The CDR3 nucleotides read TGTGCCAGCACCCCGTACCGTGTGACTAGCGGGAGGAAAGGGCAAGAGACCCAGTACTTC. This sequence encodes CASTPYRVTSGRKGQETQYF.

V is TRBV4-2 and J is TRBJ2-7; 7 nucleotides agree with TRBD2. This CDR3 spans 15 amino acids. CDR1 and CDR2 from the germline V gene are LGHNA and YNFKEQ. Losses at the gene ends were 4 bases for V and 2 bases for J; bases not matched to a gene: 8. The CDR3 spells CASSPGRGLTYEQYF. CDR3 bases: TGTGCCAGCAGCCCGGGGAGGGGCCTTACCTACGAGCAGTACTTC.

V usage is TRBV28 and J usage is TRBJ2-7, with a possible D match to TRBD1 (6 bases). With 6 bases removed from V and 1 base from J, the gap between germline ends came to 19 bases. This CDR3 spans 16 amino acids. CDR1 is MDHEN, CDR2 SYDVKM, per germline. The CDR3 here is CASSLPRGILSYEQYF. The CDR3 DNA is TGTGCCAGCAGCCTACCCAGGGGAATTTTATCCTACGAGCAGTACTTC. Filled out from reference TRBV28 and TRBJ2-7, the complete variable domain reads DVKVTQSSRYLVKRTGEKVFLECVQDMDHENMFWYRQDPGLGLRLIYFSYDVKMKEKGDIPEGYSVSREKKERFSLILESASTNQTSMYLCASSLPRGILSYEQYFGPGTRLTVT.

This chain uses TRBV19 with TRBJ1-4, with TRBD1 as a possible D gene (6 bases). V was clipped by 6 bases and J by 4 bases, with 15 bases between them. Germline V CDR1 and CDR2: LNHDA, SQIVND (reference sequence). CDR3 length: 15 amino acids. This CDR3 is CASRVKQGNNEKLFF. In DNA, the CDR3 is TGTGCCAGTAGGGTTAAACAGGGCAATAATGAAAAACTGTTTTTT.

This chain links TRBV27 with TRBJ2-2; possibly TRBD2 for D (6 bases). The CDR3 loop spans 17 amino acids. Per the germline V gene, CDR1 is MNHEY and CDR2 is SMNVEV (reference sequence). V lost 3 bases and J 4 bases, leaving 18 bases between the germline ends. The CDR3 DNA sequence: TGTGCCAGCAGTTTGGGGTCGCGCGGGACGGGCACCGGGGAGCTGTTTTTT. This gives the protein CASSLGSRGTGTGELFF.

V and J are TRBV4-3 and TRBJ2-5; TRBD2 matches at 7 bases. The CDR3 totals 15 residues. V shed 4 bases and J 2 bases; nucleotides not matched to a gene: 7. Germline-derived CDR1 and CDR2 are LGHNA and YSLEER. This chain's CDR3 is CASSRTAGIQETQYF. CDR3 DNA sequence: TGCGCCAGCAGCCGAACAGCGGGGATACAAGAGACCCAGTACTTC.

This clone was seen once. The chain joins TRBV5-1 to TRBJ2-1, with a tentative D call TRBD2 (5 bases). The V and J ends lost 4 bases and 5 bases respectively, with 25 bases between them. The CDR3 is made up of 18 amino acids. Per germline, CDR1 SGHRS and CDR2 YFSETQ. CDR3 coding DNA: TGCGCCAGCAGCGTGACACGGGGTTCAGATCGTCCGGACAATGAGCAGTTCTTC. Protein product: CASSVTRGSDRPDNEQFF. The complete variable domain, with remaining parts taken from reference TRBV5-1 and TRBJ2-1, reads KAGVTQTPRYLIKTRGQQVTLSCSPISGHRSVSWYQQTPGQGLQFLFEYFSETQRNKGNFPGRFSGRQFSNSRSEMNVSTLELGDSALYLCASSVTRGSDRPDNEQFFGPGTRLTVL.

V gene TRBV5-1 combines with J gene TRBJ2-1; 8 bases are a match to TRBD2. Trimming cost V 0 bases and J 2 bases; bases outside gene matches: 10. The CDR3 consists of 18 residues. Germline V CDR1 and CDR2: SGHRS, YFSETQ. The CDR3 protein is CASSLVFWREAPYNEQFF. Here the CDR3 DNA reads TGCGCCAGCAGCTTGGTGTTCTGGCGGGAGGCGCCCTACAATGAGCAGTTCTTC. Combining the CDR3 with reference TRBV5-1 and TRBJ2-1 gives the whole variable domain KAGVTQTPRYLIKTRGQQVTLSCSPISGHRSVSWYQQTPGQGLQFLFEYFSETQRNKGNFPGRFSGRQFSNSRSEMNVSTLELGDSALYLCASSLVFWREAPYNEQFFGPGTRLTVL.

As DNA, the CDR3 is TGCGCCAGCAGCTTGGGGTGGACAGGGCCCCAGTACTTC. This encodes CASSLGWTGPQYF. This chain uses TRBV5-1 with TRBJ2-5; 8 nucleotides match TRBD1. CDR3 size: 13 residues. Trimming removed 0 bases from V and 9 bases from J; junction bases left unmatched: 4. Looked up from germline, CDR1 is SGHRS and CDR2 is YFSETQ.

This chain uses TRBV7-7 with TRBJ2-3; TRBD1 matches 9 bases. The CDR3 runs to 19 residues. Trimming took 1 base from V and 1 from J; bases not matched to a gene: 12. Germline V CDR1 and CDR2: SSHAT, FNYEAQ (reference sequence). Written as DNA, the CDR3 is TGTGCCAGCAGCTTAGGACCGGGACAGGGCTTTCGGGGCACAGATACGCAGTATTTT. Amino acids: CASSLGPGQGFRGTDTQYF. Combining the CDR3 with reference TRBV7-7 and TRBJ2-3 gives the whole variable domain GAGVSQSPRYKVTKRGQDVTLRCDPISSHATLYWYQQALGQGPEFLTYFNYEAQPDKSGLPSDRFSAERPEGSISTLTIQRTEQRDSAMYRCASSLGPGQGFRGTDTQYFGPGTRLTVL.

V is TRBV5-1 and J is TRBJ2-1; 7 bases agree with TRBD2. The CDR3 is 14 residues long. In germline, CDR1 is SGHRS, CDR2 YFSETQ. The V gene end was trimmed by 6 bases and the J gene end by 6 bases; junction bases not matched to a gene: 9. For the CDR3, the DNA is TGCGCCAGCAATCGGACTAGTTCGTCCAATGAGCAGTTCTTC. Residues: CASNRTSSSNEQFF.